These 13 T cell receptor beta chains share one sample of origin, sequenced in a study of blood T cells in healthy people across ages. Primed by a sample-barcoded 5' primer and a J-beta primer mix, a second PCR proceeded for roughly 6 to 12 cycles. In TCRdb, the 5' RACE reads were re-called with MiXCR into one record per CDR3 protein. This table has 730,000 or so distinct CDR3 sequences, roughly two fifths appearing once. The sequenced sample consisted of blood. These receptors originate from an elderly man in good health.

This clonotype was recorded at least ten times. The chain is built from TRBV29-1 and TRBJ2-1, with a possible D match to TRBD1 (6 bases). This CDR3 has 12 residues. From germline, CDR1 is SQVTM and CDR2 ANQGSEA. Trimming took off 6 bases at V and 3 bases at J, with 9 bases between the two ends. The CDR3 bases are TGCAGCGTCGGACAGTTCTACAATGAGCAGTTCTTC. As protein: CSVGQFYNEQFF.

This CDR3 is CASSQDRALRDRGVAEAFF. Written as DNA, the CDR3 is TGTGCCAGCAGCCAAGATAGGGCGCTGCGGGACAGGGGGGTGGCTGAAGCTTTCTTT. V gene TRBV3-1 combines with J gene TRBJ1-1; 11 nucleotides agree with TRBD1. CDR1 and CDR2 from the germline V gene are LGHDT and YNNKEL (reference sequence). Trimming removed 0 bases from V and 6 bases from J; junction bases left unmatched: 15. This CDR3 comprises 19 residues.

V gene TRBV3-1 combines with J gene TRBJ2-7, with TRBD2 matching over 14 bases. The germline CDR1 and CDR2 sequences are LGHDT and YNNKEL (reference sequence). V shed 0 bases, J shed 8 bases, and the junction held 3 bases outside the gene matches. The CDR3 loop spans 15 amino acids. DNA for the CDR3: TGTGCCAGCAGCCAAGAAGGGACTAGCGGGGGTAAGCAGTACTTC. This encodes CASSQEGTSGGKQYF.

This clonotype was picked up a small number of times. The chain uses TRBV7-9 and TRBJ2-3; 9 bases are shared with TRBD1. The junction had 5 bases not matched to a gene; V was cut back by 3 bases and J by 4 bases. CDR3 length: 15 residues. Germline V CDR1 and CDR2: SEHNR, FQNEAQ (reference sequence). CDR3 coding DNA: TGTGCCAGCAGCTTGGGGACAGGGAATTCAGATACGCAGTATTTT. Its translation is CASSLGTGNSDTQYF.

This clonotype was picked up many times. The chain carries TRBV7-2 and TRBJ2-1, with D perhaps matching TRBD2 (7 bases). V lost 5 bases, J lost 5 bases, and 19 bases lay in between. The CDR3 is 16 amino acids. Germline V gives CDR1 SGHTA, CDR2 FQGNSA. Here the CDR3 reads CASSNRPGGPNNEQFF. In DNA form, the CDR3 reads TGTGCCAGCAGCAACCGGCCCGGGGGGCCTAACAATGAGCAGTTCTTC.

This clonotype was seen a handful of times. The CDR3: CSVLSGAGGTEAFF. Written as DNA, the CDR3 is TGCAGCGTCCTGTCGGGGGCAGGGGGCACTGAAGCTTTCTTT. This chain links TRBV29-1 with TRBJ1-1; 7 nucleotides match TRBD1. Germline lookup yields CDR1 SQVTM and CDR2 ANQGSEA. Unmatched junction bases numbered 11, after V lost 6 bases and J lost 4 bases. The CDR3 is made up of 14 amino acids.

The CDR3 sequence: CASRLEVGLGTEAFF. In DNA, the CDR3 is TGTGCCAGCAGATTGGAGGTAGGGCTTGGGACTGAAGCTTTCTTT. This rearrangement joins TRBV28 to TRBJ1-1; D is ambiguous. V was clipped by 6 bases and J by 5 bases, with 19 bases between them. This CDR3 has 15 amino acids. Germline CDR1 and CDR2: MDHEN and SYDVKM. Combining the CDR3 with reference TRBV28 and TRBJ1-1 gives the whole variable domain DVKVTQSSRYLVKRTGEKVFLECVQDMDHENMFWYRQDPGLGLRLIYFSYDVKMKEKGDIPEGYSVSREKKERFSLILESASTNQTSMYLCASRLEVGLGTEAFFGQGTRLTVV.

About this clonotype itself: Being one base from a much bigger clone, this may be a read error. The chain is built from TRBV12-3 or TRBV12-4 and TRBJ2-1, with 14 positions matching TRBD2. The junction had 4 bases not matched to a gene; V was cut back by 6 bases and J by 12 bases. This CDR3 is 13 amino acids long. This CDR3 is CASRGTSGSWQFF. The CDR3 coding sequence is TGTGCCAGCAGAGGGACTAGCGGGAGTTGGCAGTTCTTC.

The chain employs TRBV27 and TRBJ1-2; D is undetermined. Germline loops: CDR1 MNHEY, CDR2 SMNVEV (reference sequence). The V end lost 6 bases, the J end lost 3 bases, and 8 bases lay between the germline ends. The CDR3 runs 12 residues. CDR3 nucleotide sequence: TGTGCCAGCAGGAGGGAGGACTATGGCTACACCTTC. Translating it yields CASRREDYGYTF.

This clonotype was detected ten times or more. The rearrangement uses TRBV2 and TRBJ2-1; TRBD1 is a possible D gene (5 bases). The V gene lost 7 bases and the J gene lost 6 bases, with 19 bases spanning the gap. This CDR3 spans 15 amino acids. Germline loops: CDR1 SNHLY, CDR2 FYNNEI. The CDR3 DNA is TGTGCCAGCATAACACGCAGGCAGGGTGGCAATGAGCAGTTCTTC. Residues: CASITRRQGGNEQFF.

This clonotype was observed a few times. As DNA, the CDR3 is TGCAGTGCTAGAGGGCAGGGAGGAAATGGGGCCAACGTCCTGACTTTC. Translated: CSARGQGGNGANVLTF. The chain couples TRBV20-1 to TRBJ2-6; maybe TRBD2 (6 bases). This CDR3 comprises 16 residues. Trimming stripped 1 base from V and 3 bases from J, with 13 bases between. Germline values: CDR1 DFQATT, CDR2 SNEGSKA (reference sequence).

The chain joins TRBV6-2 or TRBV6-3 to TRBJ2-1; 13 bases fit TRBD2. This CDR3 is 17 amino acids long. The V gene's germline CDR1 is MNHEY and CDR2 SVGEGT. Germline trimming cut 6 bases from V and 2 bases from J; bases unmatched to any gene: 7. The CDR3 reads CASSPGLAGVTYNEQFF. The CDR3 nucleotides are TGTGCCAGCAGCCCTGGACTAGCGGGAGTCACCTACAATGAGCAGTTCTTC.

This clonotype has just a few counts. This chain connects TRBV29-1 to TRBJ1-2, with 8 nucleotides matching TRBD1. Germline V lookup: CDR1 SQVTM, CDR2 ANQGSEA. Trimming took 1 base from V and 5 from J; bases not matched to a gene: 9. The CDR3 extends over 15 amino acids. CDR3 region: CSVEGVTGVGYGYTF. The CDR3 DNA sequence: TGCAGCGTTGAAGGGGTGACAGGGGTTGGATATGGCTACACCTTC. Drawing the rest from reference TRBV29-1 and TRBJ1-2, the complete variable domain is SAVISQKPSRDICQRGTSLTIQCQVDSQVTMMFWYRQQPGQSLTLIATANQGSEATYESGFVIDKFPISRPNLTFSTLTVSNMSPEDSSIYLCSVEGVTGVGYGYTFGSGTRLTVV.